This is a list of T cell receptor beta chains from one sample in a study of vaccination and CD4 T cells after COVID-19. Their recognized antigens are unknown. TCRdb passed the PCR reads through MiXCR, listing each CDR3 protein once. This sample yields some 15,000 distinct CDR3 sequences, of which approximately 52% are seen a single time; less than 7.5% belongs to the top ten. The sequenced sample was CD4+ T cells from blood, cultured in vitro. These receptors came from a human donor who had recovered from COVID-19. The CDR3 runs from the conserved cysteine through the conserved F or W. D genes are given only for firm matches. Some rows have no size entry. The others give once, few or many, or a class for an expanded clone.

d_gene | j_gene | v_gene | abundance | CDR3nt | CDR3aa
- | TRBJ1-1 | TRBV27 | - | TGTGCCAGCCGCAGGGACGCCGGGGACACTGAAGCTTTCTTT | CASRRDAGDTEAFF
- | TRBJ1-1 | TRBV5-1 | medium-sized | TGCGCCAGCAGCTTGGCGGCGGAAAATGAAGCTTTCTTT | CASSLAAENEAFF
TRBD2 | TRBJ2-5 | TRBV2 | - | TGTGCCAGCAGTCCCAATCTACTAGCGGGAGACCCCCCGGAGACCCAGTACTTC | CASSPNLLAGDPPETQYF
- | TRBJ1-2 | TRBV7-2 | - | TGTGCCAGCAGCGCCCACAGGGACGCGTCTAACTATGGCTACACCTTC | CASSAHRDASNYGYTF
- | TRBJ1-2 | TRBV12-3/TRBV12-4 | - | TGTGCCAGCAGTCGACCTCAGGGAGGTGGCTACACCTTC | CASSRPQGGGYTF
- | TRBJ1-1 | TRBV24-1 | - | TGTGCCACCAGTGATCCTACCCTTGAAGCTTTCTTT | CATSDPTLEAFF
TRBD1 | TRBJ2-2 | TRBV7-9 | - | TGTGCCAGCAGTCTTAGATCTACAGGGGCCGGGGAGCTGTTTTTT | CASSLRSTGAGELFF
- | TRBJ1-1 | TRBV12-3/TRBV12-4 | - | TGTGCCAGCAATCCAGGGTTGAGAACTGAAGCTTTCTTT | CASNPGLRTEAFF
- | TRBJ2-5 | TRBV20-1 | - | TGCAGTGCTAGAGATCCTACAGCGTACCAAGAGACCCAGTACTTC | CSARDPTAYQETQYF
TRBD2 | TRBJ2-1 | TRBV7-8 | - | TGTGCCAGCACGGGGGGAGCTGAGCAGTTCTTC | CASTGGAEQFF
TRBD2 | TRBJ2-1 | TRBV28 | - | TGTGCCAGCAGTTGGACTAGCGGGATGATCGGCAATGAGCAGTTCTTC | CASSWTSGMIGNEQFF
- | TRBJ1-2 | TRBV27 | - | TGTGCCAGCAGTTTCAATAGGGGGGTGGGCTCCACCTTC | CASSFNRGVGSTF
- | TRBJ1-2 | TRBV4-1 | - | TGCGCCAGCTCCCCGGGGGGTCGAGGCTACACCTTC | CASSPGGRGYTF
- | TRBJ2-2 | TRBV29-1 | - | TGCAGCGTTGCTAGGGGAGTCGGCACCGGGGAGCTGTTTTTT | CSVARGVGTGELFF
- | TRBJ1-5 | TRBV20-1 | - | TGCAGTGCCCCTGCCGGGGGAGTGATTCATCAGCCCCAGCATTTT | CSAPAGGVIHQPQHF
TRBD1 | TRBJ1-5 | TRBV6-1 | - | TGTGCCAGCAGGGACAGGGGAGGGAGCAATCAGCCCCAGCATTTT | CASRDRGGSNQPQHF
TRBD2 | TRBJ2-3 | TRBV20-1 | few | TGCAGTGCTAACCTCCGGGAGGGCCGGGATACGCAGTATTTT | CSANLREGRDTQYF
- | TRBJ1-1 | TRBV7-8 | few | TGTGCCAGCAGCTTCGGGATTTACACTGAAGCTTTCTTT | CASSFGIYTEAFF
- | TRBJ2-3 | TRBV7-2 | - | TGTGCCTCGGGGGGCCTCGCCGCAGATACGCAGTATTTT | CASGGLAADTQYF
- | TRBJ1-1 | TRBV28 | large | TGTGCCAGCAGGAGAGGGGGGTCGGGGGAGAACACTGAAGCTTTCTTT | CASRRGGSGENTEAFF
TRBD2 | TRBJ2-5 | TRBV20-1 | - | TGCAGTGCACCTGGACTAGCGGAGACCCAGTACTTC | CSAPGLAETQYF
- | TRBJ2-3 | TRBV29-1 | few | TGCAGCGTTGAGAATAGTTTAAGCACAGATACGCAGTATTTT | CSVENSLSTDTQYF
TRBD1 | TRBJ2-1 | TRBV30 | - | TGTGCCTGGAGTCTGACAGGGAAGCAGTTCTTC | CAWSLTGKQFF
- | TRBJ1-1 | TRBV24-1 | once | TGTGCCACCAGTGAAAGAACGAACACTGAAGCTTTCTTT | CATSERTNTEAFF
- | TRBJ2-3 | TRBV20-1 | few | TGCAGTGCTCCCGGTCTGGCAGATACGCAGTATTTT | CSAPGLADTQYF
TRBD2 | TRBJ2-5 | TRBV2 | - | TGTGCCAGCAGGCCACTAGCGGAGACCCAGTACTTC | CASRPLAETQYF
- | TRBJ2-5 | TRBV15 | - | TGTGCCACCAGCCCCCGGGGGGCCGTGACCCAGTACTTC | CATSPRGAVTQYF
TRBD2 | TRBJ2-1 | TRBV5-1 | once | TGCGCCAGCAGCTCAGCGGGAGAAAATGAGCAGTTCTTC | CASSSAGENEQFF
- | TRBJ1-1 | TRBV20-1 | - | TGCAGTGCTAGAGATAGAAAGGGAGCTTTCTTT | CSARDRKGAFF
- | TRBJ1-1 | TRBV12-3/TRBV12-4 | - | TGTGCCAGCAGCCCCAGGGGTGGTAACACTGAAGCTTTCTTT | CASSPRGGNTEAFF
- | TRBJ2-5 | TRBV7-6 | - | TGTGCCAGCAGCTTAGCCTTCTTAAACCAAGAGACCCAGTACTTC | CASSLAFLNQETQYF
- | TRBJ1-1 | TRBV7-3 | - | TGTGCCAGCAGCCCAGACAGGAGCAACACTGAAGCTTTCTTT | CASSPDRSNTEAFF
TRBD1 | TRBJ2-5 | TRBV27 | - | TGTGCCAGCAGTTTATCGAGGGGACAGGGGCGGGAGACCCAGTACTTC | CASSLSRGQGRETQYF
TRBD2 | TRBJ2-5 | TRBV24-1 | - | TGTGCCACCAGTGATGTCGGGACTAGCAGTCAAGAGACCCAGTACTTC | CATSDVGTSSQETQYF
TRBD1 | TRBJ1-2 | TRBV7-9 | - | TGTGCCAGCAGCACCCGGACAGGGGTTCTCGGGTATGGCTACACCTTC | CASSTRTGVLGYGYTF
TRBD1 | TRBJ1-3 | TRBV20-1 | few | TGCAGTGCCGACAGGGGAGGTGGTGGAAACACCATATATTTT | CSADRGGGGNTIYF
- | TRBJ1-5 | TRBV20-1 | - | TGCAGTGCAGACGAACCTTTTAGCAATCAGCCCCAGCATTTT | CSADEPFSNQPQHF
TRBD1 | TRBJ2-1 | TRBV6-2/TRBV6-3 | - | TGTGCCAGCAGTTACCCGACGGTAGGGGACAGGGGTCAGTTCTTC | CASSYPTVGDRGQFF
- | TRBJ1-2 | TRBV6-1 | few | TGTGCCAGCAGTGAAGATAGAGAGGGGACCAACTATGGCTACACCTTC | CASSEDREGTNYGYTF
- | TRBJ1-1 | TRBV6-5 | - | TGTGCCAGCAGTTACTTAGGGGAAGGCACTGAAGCTTTCTTT | CASSYLGEGTEAFF
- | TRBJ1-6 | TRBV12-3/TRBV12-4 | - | TGTGCCAGCAGCTATACTTTTGATTCACCCCTCCACTTT | CASSYTFDSPLHF